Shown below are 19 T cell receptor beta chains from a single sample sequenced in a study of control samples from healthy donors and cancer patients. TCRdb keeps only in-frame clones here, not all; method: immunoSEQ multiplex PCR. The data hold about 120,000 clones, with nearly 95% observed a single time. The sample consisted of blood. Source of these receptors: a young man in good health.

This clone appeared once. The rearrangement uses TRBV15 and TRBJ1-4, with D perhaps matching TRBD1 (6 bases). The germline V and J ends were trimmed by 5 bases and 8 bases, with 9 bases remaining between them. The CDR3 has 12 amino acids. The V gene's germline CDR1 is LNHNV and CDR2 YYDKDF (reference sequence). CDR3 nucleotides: TGTGCCACCAGCCCAGGGGTAGAAAAACTGTTTTTT. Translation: CATSPGVEKLFF.

DNA of the CDR3: TGTGCCAGCAGCGGGGAGGGGCAGGGGGCGGCCGGGGAGCTGTTTTTT. It codes for CASSGEGQGAAGELFF. The V gene is TRBV9, the J gene TRBJ2-2, with D possibly matching TRBD1 (8 bases). Germline CDR1 SGDLS, CDR2 YYNGEE. This CDR3 has 16 residues. V lost 3 bases and J 6 bases, leaving 18 bases between the germline ends.

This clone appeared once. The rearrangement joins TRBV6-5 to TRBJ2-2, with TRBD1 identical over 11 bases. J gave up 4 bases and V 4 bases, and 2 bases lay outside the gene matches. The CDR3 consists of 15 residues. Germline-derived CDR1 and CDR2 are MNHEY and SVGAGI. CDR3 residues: CASSSGTGGTGELFF. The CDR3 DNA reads TGTGCCAGCAGTTCCGGGACAGGGGGCACCGGGGAGCTGTTTTTT.

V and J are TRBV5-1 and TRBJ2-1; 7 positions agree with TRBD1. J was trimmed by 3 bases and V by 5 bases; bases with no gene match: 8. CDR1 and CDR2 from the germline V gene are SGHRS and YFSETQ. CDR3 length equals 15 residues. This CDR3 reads CASRSRDRGYNEQFF. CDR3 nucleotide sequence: TGCGCCAGCAGGAGCCGGGACAGAGGCTACAATGAGCAGTTCTTC.

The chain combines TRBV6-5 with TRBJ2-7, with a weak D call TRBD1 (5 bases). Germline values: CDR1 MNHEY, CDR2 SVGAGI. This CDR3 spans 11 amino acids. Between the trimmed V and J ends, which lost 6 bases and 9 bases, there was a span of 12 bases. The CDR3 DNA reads TGTGCCAGCAGCCTGGGGCCCTCGCAGTACGTC. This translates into CASSLGPSQYV.

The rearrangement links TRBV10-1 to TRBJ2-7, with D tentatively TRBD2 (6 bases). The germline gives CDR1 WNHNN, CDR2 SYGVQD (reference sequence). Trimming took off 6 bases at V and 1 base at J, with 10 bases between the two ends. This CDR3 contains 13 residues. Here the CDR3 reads CASSPGTSYEQYF. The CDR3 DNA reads TGCGCCAGCAGCCCTGGGACTTCCTACGAGCAGTACTTC.

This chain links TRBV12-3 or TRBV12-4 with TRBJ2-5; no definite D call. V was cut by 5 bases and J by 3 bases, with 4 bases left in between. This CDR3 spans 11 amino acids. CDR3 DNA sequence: TGTGCCAGCAGTCCTAAAGAGACCCAGTACTTC. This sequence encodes CASSPKETQYF.

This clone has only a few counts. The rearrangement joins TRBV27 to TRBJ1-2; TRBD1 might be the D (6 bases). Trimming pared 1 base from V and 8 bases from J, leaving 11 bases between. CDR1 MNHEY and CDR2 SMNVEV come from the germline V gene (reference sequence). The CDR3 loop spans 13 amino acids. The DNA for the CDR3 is TGTGCCAGCAGTTTATACCAGGGGCGCGGCTACACCTTC. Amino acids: CASSLYQGRGYTF.

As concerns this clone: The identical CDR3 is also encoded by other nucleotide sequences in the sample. The CDR3 DNA follows: TGCGCCAGCAGCTTGGGTGGGGGCACCGGGGAGCTGTTTTTT. Translating it yields CASSLGGGTGELFF. The chain links TRBV5-1 to TRBJ2-2, with D perhaps being TRBD1 or TRBD2 (5 bases each). V was trimmed by 0 bases and J by 4 bases, leaving 7 bases between them. The CDR3 contains 14 residues. CDR1 and CDR2 from the germline V gene are SGHRS and YFSETQ.

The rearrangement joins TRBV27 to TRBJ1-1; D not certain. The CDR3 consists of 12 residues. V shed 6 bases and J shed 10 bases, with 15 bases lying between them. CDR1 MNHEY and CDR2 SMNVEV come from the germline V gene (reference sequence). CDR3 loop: CASSQGGYGAFF. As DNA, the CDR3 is TGTGCCAGCAGCCAAGGAGGGTACGGAGCTTTCTTT.

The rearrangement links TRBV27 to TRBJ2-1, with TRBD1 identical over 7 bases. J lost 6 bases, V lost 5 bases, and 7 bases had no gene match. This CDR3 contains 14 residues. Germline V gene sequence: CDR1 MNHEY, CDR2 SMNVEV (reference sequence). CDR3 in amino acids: CASSPRTGRNEQFF. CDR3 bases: TGTGCCAGCAGTCCCCGGACAGGACGCAATGAGCAGTTCTTC.

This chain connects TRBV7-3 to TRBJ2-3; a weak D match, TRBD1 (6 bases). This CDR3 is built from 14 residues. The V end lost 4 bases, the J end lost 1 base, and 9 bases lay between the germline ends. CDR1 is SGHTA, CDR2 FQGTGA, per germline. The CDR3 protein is CASSSQGGTDTQYF. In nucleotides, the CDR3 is TGTGCCAGCAGCTCACAGGGAGGCACAGATACGCAGTATTTT.

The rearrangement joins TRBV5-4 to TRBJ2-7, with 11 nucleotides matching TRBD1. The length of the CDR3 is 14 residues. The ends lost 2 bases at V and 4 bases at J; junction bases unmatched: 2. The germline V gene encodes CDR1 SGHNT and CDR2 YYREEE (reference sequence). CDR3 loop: CASSLGTGGYEQYF. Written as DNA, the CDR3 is TGTGCCAGCAGCTTAGGGACAGGGGGTTACGAGCAGTACTTC.

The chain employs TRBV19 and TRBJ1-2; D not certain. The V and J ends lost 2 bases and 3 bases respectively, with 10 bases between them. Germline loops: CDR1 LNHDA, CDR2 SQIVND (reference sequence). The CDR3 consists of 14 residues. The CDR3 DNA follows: TGTGCCAGTAGTATATCGGTGAAGTACTATGGCTACACCTTC. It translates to CASSISVKYYGYTF. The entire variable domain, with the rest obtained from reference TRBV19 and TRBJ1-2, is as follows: DGGITQSPKYLFRKEGQNVTLSCEQNLNHDAMYWYRQDPGQGLRLIYYSQIVNDFQKGDIAEGYSVSREKKESFPLTVTSAQKNPTAFYLCASSISVKYYGYTFGSGTRLTVV.

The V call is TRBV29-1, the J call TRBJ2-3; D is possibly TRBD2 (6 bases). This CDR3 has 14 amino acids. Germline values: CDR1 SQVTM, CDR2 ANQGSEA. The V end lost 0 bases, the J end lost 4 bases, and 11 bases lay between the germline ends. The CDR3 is CSVEDRRDADTQYF. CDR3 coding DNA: TGCAGCGTTGAAGATCGGAGGGACGCAGATACGCAGTATTTT.

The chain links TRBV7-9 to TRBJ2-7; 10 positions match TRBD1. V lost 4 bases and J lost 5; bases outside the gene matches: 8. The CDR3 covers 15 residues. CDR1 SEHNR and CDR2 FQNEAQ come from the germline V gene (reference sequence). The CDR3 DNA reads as TGTGCCAGCAGCTCAGCGACAGGGGGCAACGACGAGCAGTACGTC. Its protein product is CASSSATGGNDEQYV.

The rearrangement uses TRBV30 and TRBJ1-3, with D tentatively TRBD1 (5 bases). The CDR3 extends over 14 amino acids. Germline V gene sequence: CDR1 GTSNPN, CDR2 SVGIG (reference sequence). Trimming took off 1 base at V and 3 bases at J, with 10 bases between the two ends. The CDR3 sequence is CAWSGQLYGNTIYF. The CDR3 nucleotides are TGTGCCTGGAGTGGACAGCTTTATGGAAACACCATATATTTT.

For the CDR3, the DNA is TGTGCCAGCAGGCCTCTAGCGGGGACCTACGAGCAGTACTTC. Amino acids: CASRPLAGTYEQYF. The chain couples TRBV6-2 or TRBV6-3 to TRBJ2-7; 9 bases line up with TRBD2. In germline, CDR1 is MNHEY, CDR2 SVGEGT. This CDR3 has 14 amino acids. V was clipped by 6 bases and J by 2 bases; unmatched bases: 5.

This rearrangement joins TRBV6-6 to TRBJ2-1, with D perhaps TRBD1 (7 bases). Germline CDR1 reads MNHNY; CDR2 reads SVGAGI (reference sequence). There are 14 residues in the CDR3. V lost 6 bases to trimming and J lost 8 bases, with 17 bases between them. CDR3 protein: CASSLRDREDEQFF. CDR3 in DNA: TGTGCCAGCAGCCTGAGAGACAGGGAGGATGAGCAGTTCTTC.